The present entry profiles one T cell receptor (beta chain) with its context. As yet, its antigen is unknown. The CDR3 sequence is 14 residues long. Trimming shortened V by 4 bases and J by 3 bases, and 12 bases separated the two germline ends. Germline CDR1 is MDHEN and CDR2 is SYDVKM. These data originate in a study of T-cell memory formation after mild COVID-19. Across the whole study: For the most part, TCR clusters were specific to one donor.

TCRdb called the 5' RACE reads again in MiXCR, with one record for every CDR3 protein. Of roughly 180,000 distinct CDR3 sequences detected, roughly 10% appear once; the ten largest clones hold approximately 3.8%. Study-wide points: Of the contracting clones, CD4+ ones lay mainly in CM and EM, and CD8+ ones in EMRA. Confirmation of SARS-CoV-2 specificity was lacking for second-wave clones peaking day 37.

The sample comprised PBMCs or a T cell subset sorted from them (not recorded which). The sequence was obtained from a man younger than 35 who had mild COVID-19 (a few samples of this study predate the infection). Cell type and time point are not known. The V call is TRBV28, the J call TRBJ1-1, with D perhaps TRBD1 (5 bases). Here the CDR3 DNA reads TGTGCCAGCAGTTCCGGGGGGTTGGACACTGAAGCTTTCTTT. It encodes CASSSGGLDTEAFF.